A selection of T cell receptor beta chains follows, all from one sample in a study of response to subunit inactivated influenza vaccine. Each CDR3 protein gets one entry after TCRdb re-called the RT-PCR reads with MiXCR. The sample contains about 480,000 distinct CDR3 sequences, 10% to 15% of which appear only once. The starting material was PBMCs from blood, obtained more than 35 days after vaccination. The receptors here all came from a man between 45 and 60 years old who received an inactivated influenza vaccine. CDR3s include the opening cysteine and the closing phenylalanine or tryptophan. The D gene is left open where the match is weak. Clone size appears in some rows only: once, few, many, or a class for an expanded clone.

v_gene	j_gene	d_gene	abundance	CDR3nt	CDR3aa
TRBV7-2	TRBJ1-5	NA	many	TGTGCCAGCAGCTTAGTGCGGGGGCCCAATCAGCCCCAGCATTTT	CASSLVRGPNQPQHF
TRBV28	TRBJ2-5	NA	few	TGTGCCAGCAGTACCCGCAGGGGCGGAAGGGAGACCCAGTACTTC	CASSTRRGGRETQYF
TRBV6-2/TRBV6-3	TRBJ2-5	NA	NA	TGTGCCAGCAAAAGAGCGTCGACAGGTTGGGAGACCCAGTACTTC	CASKRASTGWETQYF
TRBV15	TRBJ1-4	NA	few	TGTGCCACCAGCCAGGGGAACGGAAATGAAAAACTGTTTTTT	CATSQGNGNEKLFF
TRBV29-1	TRBJ1-6	NA	NA	TGCAGCGTTGTGGAGGGAAGCAATTCACCCCTCCACTTT	CSVVEGSNSPLHF
TRBV10-1	TRBJ2-4	NA	few	TGCGCCAGCAGTGAGTCGGGGTATCTAGCCAAAAACATTCAGTACTTC	CASSESGYLAKNIQYF
TRBV20-1	TRBJ2-1	TRBD2	many	TGCAGTGCTAGAGATCTAGCGGGGGTTTACAATGAGCAGTTCTTC	CSARDLAGVYNEQFF
TRBV20-1	TRBJ2-7	NA	NA	TGCAGTGCTTACGGGACACACCGAACCTACGAGCAGTACTTC	CSAYGTHRTYEQYF
TRBV11-2	TRBJ2-3	TRBD1	many	TGTGCCAGCAGTTTTCAAGGGGGCTTTAGGACAGATACGCAGTATTTT	CASSFQGGFRTDTQYF
TRBV20-1	TRBJ1-5	TRBD1	NA	TGCAGTGCTCGACAGGGGGTCTATCAGCCCCAGCATTTT	CSARQGVYQPQHF
TRBV25-1	TRBJ2-1	TRBD1	few	TGTGCCAGCAGTGCCGGGACAGGGGGCACCCTCCGCTATGCCTCCTACAATGAGCAGTTCTTC	CASSAGTGGTLRYASYNEQFF
TRBV29-1	TRBJ2-5	NA	NA	TGCAGCGTTGTCCAGGCCGGATGGGAGACCCAGTACTTC	CSVVQAGWETQYF
TRBV20-1	TRBJ1-1	NA	once	TGCGGTGCCAACCGGGACGTCATAATGAACACTGAAGCTTTCTTT	CGANRDVIMNTEAFF
TRBV20-1	TRBJ1-2	TRBD1	NA	TGCAGTGCTAGAGGGGGGACAGCTAGGGAGGGCTACACCTTC	CSARGGTAREGYTF
TRBV5-1	TRBJ2-1	NA	many	TGCGCCAGCAGAGCCGAGAACAATGAGCAGTTCTTC	CASRAENNEQFF
TRBV20-1	TRBJ1-2	NA	NA	TGCAGTGCTATCCCAAGGGTTAACTATGGCTACACCTTC	CSAIPRVNYGYTF
TRBV12-3/TRBV12-4	TRBJ2-1	TRBD2	many	TGTGCCAGCAGTTTGCGCGGGAGCTTGAATGAGCAGTTCTTC	CASSLRGSLNEQFF
TRBV27	TRBJ2-7	NA	few	TGTGCCAGCAGTACCATAGGGTTCCAGGGCTACGAGCAGTACTTC	CASSTIGFQGYEQYF
TRBV10-3	TRBJ1-1	NA	NA	TGTGCCATCAGTACAGGGAAGAACACTGAAGCTTTCTTT	CAISTGKNTEAFF
TRBV3-1	TRBJ2-1	NA	few	TGTGCCAGCAGCCAAGAAGGTGGGGATGAGCAGTTCTTC	CASSQEGGDEQFF
TRBV29-1	TRBJ2-3	NA	many	TGCAGCGTTGGGGAGACAGAAAGCACAGATACGCAGTATTTT	CSVGETESTDTQYF
TRBV27	TRBJ1-1	NA	NA	TGTGACAGCAGTTACTCAGCCGGGGGCGCGTTCAACACTGAAGCTTTCTTT	CDSSYSAGGAFNTEAFF
TRBV20-1	TRBJ2-5	NA	few	TGCAGTGCTCCCGATGGATTCGAGACCCAGTACTTC	CSAPDGFETQYF
TRBV3-1	TRBJ2-7	TRBD2	NA	TGTGCCAGCAGCCCAGTCGGCGGGGGGCCGGGCGAGCAGTACTTC	CASSPVGGGPGEQYF
TRBV5-1	TRBJ2-7	TRBD2	NA	TGCGCCAGCAGCCGCCCGGGACTAGCGGGAACCCCGTTCTCCTACGAGCAGTACTTC	CASSRPGLAGTPFSYEQYF
TRBV6-1	TRBJ1-5	NA	many	TGTGCCAGCAGTGCCGACTGGGGTAGGCCCCAGCATTTT	CASSADWGRPQHF
TRBV7-9	TRBJ2-5	NA	few	TGTGCCAGCAGCTTAGCCGGAATAGAGACCCAGTACTTC	CASSLAGIETQYF
TRBV6-1	TRBJ2-3	TRBD2	NA	TGTGCCAGCAGGGGACGGGGGGGCCGCAGCACAGATACGCAGTATTTT	CASRGRGGRSTDTQYF
TRBV7-9	TRBJ1-1	TRBD1	many	TGTGCCAGCAGCTTAGGAACAGGGGTGAACACTGAAGCTTTCTTT	CASSLGTGVNTEAFF
TRBV28	TRBJ2-7	TRBD2	NA	TGTGCCAGCAGTCACCCTCGGACTAGCGGGAGGTACGAGCAGTACTTC	CASSHPRTSGRYEQYF
TRBV20-1	TRBJ2-1	TRBD2	few	TGCAGTGCTACTCGACTAGCCGGGGCTATAGAGCAGTTCTTC	CSATRLAGAIEQFF
TRBV20-1	TRBJ1-4	NA	few	TGCAGTGCTCCCGGGACGGTTAATGAAAAACTGTTTTTT	CSAPGTVNEKLFF
TRBV29-1	TRBJ2-3	NA	NA	TGCAGCGTCTATAAACAGGGCACAGATACGCAGTATTTT	CSVYKQGTDTQYF
TRBV28	TRBJ2-4	NA	NA	TGTGCCAGCAGTTTAGGCCAGGGAAACGTTCAGTACTTC	CASSLGQGNVQYF
TRBV19	TRBJ2-1	NA	NA	TGTGCCAGTAGCCCGACTATAACTAACAATGAGCAGTTCTTC	CASSPTITNNEQFF
TRBV5-6	TRBJ2-1	NA	many	TGTGCCAGCAGCTTGGGTCTAGCGGACAGCTACAATGAGCAGTTCTTC	CASSLGLADSYNEQFF
TRBV7-6	TRBJ2-3	NA	NA	TGTGCCAGCGGGGGGTCAGGTCATAGCACAGATACGCAGTATTTT	CASGGSGHSTDTQYF
TRBV5-6	TRBJ2-1	TRBD1	few	TGTGCCAGCAGCCCCGGGACAGTGACGCATGAGCAGTTCTTC	CASSPGTVTHEQFF
TRBV5-1	TRBJ2-1	TRBD2	NA	TGCGCCAGCAGGACTAGCGGGAGAGGAAATGAGCAGTTCTTC	CASRTSGRGNEQFF
TRBV20-1	TRBJ2-7	TRBD1	NA	TGCAGTGCTGGGACAGGGGAGCAGTACTTC	CSAGTGEQYF
TRBV20-1	TRBJ2-3	TRBD2	many	TGCAGTGCCCTACCCGGGACTAGCGTCACAGATACGCAGTATTTT	CSALPGTSVTDTQYF